This entry describes one TCR beta chain. A second PCR, run for roughly 7 to 12 cycles, used a sample-barcoded 5' primer plus a J-beta primer mix. A single record per CDR3 protein comes from TCRdb applying MiXCR to the 5' RACE reads. The sample holds about 1,500,000 distinct CDR3 sequences; 25% to 30% are singletons and the top ten take 7.7%. Looked up from germline, CDR1 is MGHRA and CDR2 is YSYEKL. V was shortened by 4 bases and J by 3 bases, with 10 bases between the two germline ends. This CDR3 comprises 14 residues. The data were taken from a study of blood T cells in healthy people across ages. The specimen was blood. The V and J genes are TRBV4-1 and TRBJ2-1; no clear D gene. This TCR was recovered from a woman in her 30s in good health. The CDR3 bases are TGCGCCAGCAGCCTCCATGCCAGCTACAATGAGCAGTTCTTC. This encodes CASSLHASYNEQFF.